These 27 T cell receptor beta chains came from one sample sequenced in a study of Graves' ophthalmopathy and Graves' hyperthyroidism. CDR3 regions of TCR beta were amplified from RNA transcripts. First-round RT-PCR relied on HTBI primers, and a second-round multiplex PCR came next. TCRdb reprocessed the multiplex PCR reads via MiXCR and lists one record per CDR3 protein. The sample contains some 150,000 distinct CDR3 sequences, about two fifths of which appear only once. The sequenced material came from peripheral blood. The source of these receptors is a man younger than 45 with Graves' ophthalmopathy.

CDR3 bases: TGTGCCAGCAGACATACAGGGTTCGGGGCTTTCTTT. Its translation is CASRHTGFGAFF. This rearrangement joins TRBV12-3 or TRBV12-4 to TRBJ1-1; tentatively, D is TRBD1 (6 bases). The CDR3 loop spans 12 amino acids. V was clipped by 6 bases and J by 11 bases, with 16 bases between them.

The chain links TRBV3-1 to TRBJ2-5; 12 bases line up with TRBD2. CDR3 length equals 18 residues. CDR1 is LGHDT, CDR2 YNNKEL, per germline (reference sequence). The junction had 11 bases not matched to a gene; V was cut back by 4 bases and J by 2 bases. The CDR3 bases are TGTGCCAGCAGCCCCCCTCCGACTAGCGGGGGACGACAAGAGACCCAGTACTTC. It yields the protein CASSPPPTSGGRQETQYF.

This clonotype was detected ten times or more. The J gene is TRBJ2-7, the V gene TRBV24-1; the D is unclear. This CDR3 region has 15 residues. The germline V and J ends were trimmed by 4 bases and 2 bases, with 14 bases remaining between them. The germline gives CDR1 KGHDR, CDR2 SFDVKD. CDR3 DNA: TGTGCCACCAGTGACCCGTCTGGGTCTCCCTACGAGCAGTACTTC. It translates to CATSDPSGSPYEQYF.

The chain uses TRBV4-3 and TRBJ1-1, with D possibly TRBD1 on 6 matching bases. This CDR3 comprises 16 residues. Deletions cut 0 bases from V and 2 bases from J, with 13 bases between. Germline V CDR1 and CDR2: LGHNA, YSLEER. CDR3 sequence reads: CASSQEAGQINTEAFF. CDR3 in DNA: TGCGCCAGCAGCCAAGAGGCTGGACAGATAAACACTGAAGCTTTCTTT.

This clonotype was recorded at least ten times. The V call is TRBV12-3 or TRBV12-4, the J call TRBJ2-5; D may be TRBD1 or TRBD2 (7 bases each). V lost 8 bases and J 5 bases, leaving 18 bases between the germline ends. The CDR3 contains 14 residues. CDR3 nucleotide sequence: TGTGCCAGCGCCAGGGGGGGCGGAGGGGAGACCCAGTACTTC. This gives the protein CASARGGGGETQYF.

Ten or more counts support this clonotype. CDR3 bases: TGCAGCTACGACAGGGGTGACATTCAGTACTTC. It encodes CSYDRGDIQYF. This chain joins TRBV29-1 and TRBJ2-4; 8 bases map to TRBD1. The junction had 5 bases not matched to a gene; V was cut back by 8 bases and J by 8 bases. CDR3 length equals 11 residues. Germline V gives CDR1 SQVTM, CDR2 ANQGSEA.

This clonotype came up many times. CDR3 DNA: TGTGCCAGCAGTTCGCGACAGGGGGTCTACGAGCAGTACTTC. Protein sequence: CASSSRQGVYEQYF. This chain links TRBV6-2 or TRBV6-3 with TRBJ2-7, with 9 bases lining up with TRBD1. This CDR3 has 14 amino acids. CDR1 is MNHEY and CDR2 is SVGEGT in the germline V gene. The trim removed 4 bases at V and 3 bases at J, leaving 4 bases unmatched.

The chain combines TRBV12-3 or TRBV12-4 with TRBJ1-1, with 12 bases lining up with TRBD1. CDR3 size: 16 residues. Trimming removed 4 bases from V and 1 base from J; junction bases left unmatched: 4. CDR3: CASSSGTGGPNTEAFF. DNA for the CDR3: TGTGCCAGCAGTTCCGGGACAGGGGGCCCGAACACTGAAGCTTTCTTT.

This clonotype was recorded many times. The chain joins TRBV3-1 to TRBJ1-2; D perhaps matches TRBD1 (5 bases). V was shortened by 1 base and J by 3 bases, with 12 bases between the two germline ends. CDR3 size: 15 residues. Germline-derived CDR1 and CDR2 are LGHDT and YNNKEL (reference sequence). The CDR3 DNA is TGTGCCAGCAGCCAAGGGAGGGGCGCCCACTATGGCTACACCTTC. Translating it yields CASSQGRGAHYGYTF.

This clonotype has only a few counts. The CDR3 DNA reads as TGTGCCAGCAGTTGGGAAGTGAACACTGAAGCTTTCTTT. It is translated as CASSWEVNTEAFF. This chain uses TRBV6-2 or TRBV6-3 with TRBJ1-1; D gene uncertain. The germline V gene encodes CDR1 MNHEY and CDR2 SVGEGT. V lost 4 bases and J lost 0, with 6 bases in between. This CDR3 has 13 residues.

The V and J genes are TRBV20-1 and TRBJ1-6; maybe TRBD1 (6 bases). From germline, CDR1 is DFQATT and CDR2 SNEGSKA (reference sequence). V lost 5 bases and J 0 bases, leaving 14 bases between the germline ends. The length of the CDR3 is 16 residues. The chain's CDR3 is CSASTGKSSYNSPLHF. The CDR3 region has the DNA TGCAGTGCTTCGACAGGCAAGAGCTCCTATAATTCACCCCTCCACTTT.

The V gene is TRBV20-1, the J gene TRBJ2-7; unclear D gene. The CDR3 sequence is 13 residues long. Deletions cut 4 bases from V and 2 bases from J, with 12 bases between. Germline V gene data show CDR1 as DFQATT and CDR2 as SNEGSKA (reference sequence). CDR3 coding DNA: TGCAGTGCTATTTCCGGAGCCCCCTACGAGCAGTACTTC. The encoded protein is CSAISGAPYEQYF.

The V call is TRBV7-2, the J call TRBJ2-5; D is uncertain. The V gene lost 5 bases and the J gene lost 4 bases, with 8 bases spanning the gap. CDR1 is SGHTA, CDR2 FQGNSA, per germline. The CDR3 has 12 amino acids. The CDR3 DNA reads TGTGCCAGCAGCCCCCTACGAGAGACCCAGTACTTC. Its protein product is CASSPLRETQYF.

The chain has TRBV29-1 and TRBJ2-7, with TRBD1 matching over 9 bases. Germline V lookup: CDR1 SQVTM, CDR2 ANQGSEA. This CDR3 has 14 amino acids. With V trimmed by 5 bases and J by 0 bases, 5 bases remained unmatched. The CDR3 region has the DNA TGCAGCGTTCGGACAGGGGCCAGCTCCTACGAGCAGTACTTC. Translated, it gives CSVRTGASSYEQYF.

The chain has TRBV6-1 and TRBJ1-2, with 7 bases fitting TRBD1. This CDR3 is 15 amino acids long. The trim removed 8 bases at V and 1 base at J, leaving 10 bases unmatched. Germline CDR1 is MNHNS and CDR2 is SASEGT. The CDR3 protein is CASSPGDSDNYGYTF. The CDR3 nucleotides read TGTGCCAGCTCTCCGGGGGACAGCGATAACTATGGCTACACCTTC.

There are many counts of this clonotype. The rearrangement uses TRBV4-3 and TRBJ2-7; tentative D call: TRBD2 (7 bases). This CDR3 spans 16 amino acids. CDR1 LGHNA and CDR2 YSLEER come from the germline V gene. Trimming stripped 5 bases from V and 1 base from J, with 18 bases between. The CDR3 nucleotides are TGCGCCAGCAGCTCCGGCCGGGGGGCCTTGTCCTACGAGCAGTACTTC. Amino acids: CASSSGRGALSYEQYF.

The count of this clonotype is one. The genes are TRBV15 and TRBJ2-7; the D gene is possibly TRBD1 (5 bases). This CDR3 contains 13 residues. With 0 bases removed from V and 4 bases from J, the gap between germline ends came to 7 bases. Germline V gene lookup returns CDR1 LNHNV and CDR2 YYDKDF (reference sequence). In nucleotides, the CDR3 is TGTGCCACCAGCAGAGAAACAGGTTACGAGCAGTACTTC. It translates to CATSRETGYEQYF. The variable domain in full, with the rest retrieved from reference TRBV15 and TRBJ2-7, is DAMVIQNPRYQVTQFGKPVTLSCSQTLNHNVMYWYQQKSSQAPKLLFHYYDKDFNNEADTPDNFQSRRPNTSFCFLDIRSPGLGDTAMYLCATSRETGYEQYFGPGTRLTVT.

This clonotype was detected ten times or more. The V gene is TRBV28, the J gene TRBJ2-4; TRBD1 matches 11 bases. CDR3 length: 20 amino acids. Germline CDR1 and CDR2: MDHEN and SYDVKM. V gave up 6 bases and J gave up 0 bases; unmatched junction bases: 16. CDR3 nucleotides: TGTGCCAGCAGGCCCACCGGGACAGGGGGGGTTCCTTTAGCCAAAAACATTCAGTACTTC. Translation: CASRPTGTGGVPLAKNIQYF. The full variable domain, its missing parts supplied by reference TRBV28 and TRBJ2-4, is DVKVTQSSRYLVKRTGEKVFLECVQDMDHENMFWYRQDPGLGLRLIYFSYDVKMKEKGDIPEGYSVSREKKERFSLILESASTNQTSMYLCASRPTGTGGVPLAKNIQYFGAGTRLSVL.

V is TRBV6-5 and J is TRBJ2-5, with TRBD1 matching over 8 bases. The CDR3 extends over 13 amino acids. The V and J ends lost 6 bases and 8 bases, in that order; junction bases with no gene match: 8. Germline loops: CDR1 MNHEY, CDR2 SVGAGI. CDR3 sequence: CASRKQGDFTQYF. The CDR3 region has the DNA TGTGCCAGCAGAAAACAGGGGGACTTTACCCAGTACTTC.

The sample holds many counts of this clonotype. CDR3 in DNA: TGTGCCAGCAGGGAATCGACCACCGGGGAGCTGTTTTTT. Translated: CASRESTTGELFF. V and J are TRBV28 and TRBJ2-2; D is undetermined. Looked up from germline, CDR1 is MDHEN and CDR2 is SYDVKM. The germline V and J ends were trimmed by 6 bases and 4 bases, with 9 bases remaining between them. The CDR3 has 13 amino acids.

This clonotype was counted ten times or more. The gene calls are TRBV4-3 and TRBJ2-7; the D gene is possibly TRBD1 (6 bases). There are 14 residues in the CDR3. The V end was cut by 0 bases, the J end by 6 bases, with 12 bases between. Germline V gene data show CDR1 as LGHNA and CDR2 as YSLEER. CDR3 loop: CASSQDHRVGEQYF. CDR3 DNA sequence: TGCGCCAGCAGCCAAGATCACAGGGTTGGCGAGCAGTACTTC.

At least ten counts were recorded for this clonotype. The chain carries TRBV19 and TRBJ1-5, with 9 nucleotides matching TRBD1. The CDR3 contains 14 residues. With 5 bases clipped from V and 6 bases from J, the junction kept 5 bases outside the gene matches. Germline lookup yields CDR1 LNHDA and CDR2 SQIVND (reference sequence). In DNA, the CDR3 is TGTGCCAGTAGTTTACAGGGGGCATTTCAGCCCCAGCATTTT. Translated: CASSLQGAFQPQHF.

On this clonotype itself: This CDR3 is missing its conserved last phenylalanine or tryptophan, likely due to a read error. The CDR3 DNA follows: TGTGCCAGCAGCTCAGAGAAACCCTATGGCTACACCATC. Encoded protein: CASSSEKPYGYTI. The chain has TRBV7-8 and TRBJ1-2; D ambiguous. Germline V lookup: CDR1 SGHVS, CDR2 FQNEAQ. The ends were cut back, 4 bases at V and 4 bases at J, with 10 bases in the middle. This CDR3 spans 13 amino acids.

This chain connects TRBV12-3 or TRBV12-4 to TRBJ2-4; the D is unclear. There are 14 residues in the CDR3. The V end lost 5 bases, the J end lost 1 base, and 9 bases lay between the germline ends. CDR3 amino acids: CASSAVGAKNIQYF. The CDR3 DNA sequence: TGTGCCAGCAGTGCCGTCGGGGCCAAAAACATTCAGTACTTC.

CDR3 in DNA: TGTGCTAGTGGTTTGGTAGGAGGACAGGGAGGCGGCTACACCTTC. It specifies CASGLVGGQGGGYTF. This chain joins TRBV12-5 and TRBJ1-2; 8 nucleotides agree with TRBD1. Trimming at V came to 0 bases and at J to 8 bases, leaving 8 bases not matched to a gene. The length of the CDR3 is 15 residues. CDR1 and CDR2 from the germline V gene are LGHNT and FRNRAP. Complete variable domain (other parts from reference TRBV12-5 and TRBJ1-2): DARVTQTPRHKVTEMGQEVTMRCQPILGHNTVFWYRQTMMQGLELLAYFRNRAPLDDSGMPKDRFSAEMPDATLATLKIQPSEPRDSAVYFCASGLVGGQGGGYTFGSGTRLTVV.

This clonotype came up many times. The rearrangement links TRBV20-1 to TRBJ2-7; tentatively, D is TRBD2 (5 bases). The CDR3 covers 11 residues. Germline assignment: CDR1 DFQATT and CDR2 SNEGSKA (reference sequence). V was cut by 3 bases and J by 4 bases, with 7 bases left in between. The CDR3 nucleotides read TGCAGTGCTAGGTGGGAGTACGAGCAGTACTTC. Translation: CSARWEYEQYF.

This clonotype appeared many times. J is TRBJ2-5 and V is TRBV2; no clear D gene. Germline values: CDR1 SNHLY, CDR2 FYNNEI. This CDR3 comprises 11 residues. The V end was cut by 6 bases, the J end by 3 bases, with 5 bases between. The CDR3 nucleotides are TGTGCCAGCAGAACAGAAGAGACCCAGTACTTC. Translated, it gives CASRTEETQYF.